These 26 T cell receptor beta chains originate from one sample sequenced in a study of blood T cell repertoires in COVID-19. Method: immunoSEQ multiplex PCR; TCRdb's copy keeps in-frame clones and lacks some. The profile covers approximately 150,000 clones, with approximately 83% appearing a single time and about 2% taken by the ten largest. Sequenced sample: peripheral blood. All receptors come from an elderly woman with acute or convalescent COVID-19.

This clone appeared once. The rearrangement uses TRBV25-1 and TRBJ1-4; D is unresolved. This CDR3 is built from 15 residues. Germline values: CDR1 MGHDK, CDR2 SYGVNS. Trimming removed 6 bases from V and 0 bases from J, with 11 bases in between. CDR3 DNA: TGTGCCAGCAGCCGCGAAATGTCAACTAATGAAAAACTGTTTTTT. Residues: CASSREMSTNEKLFF.

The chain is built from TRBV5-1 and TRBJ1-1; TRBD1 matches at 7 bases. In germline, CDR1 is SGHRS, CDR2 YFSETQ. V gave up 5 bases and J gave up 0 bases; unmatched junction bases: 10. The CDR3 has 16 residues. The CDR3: CASRPRGDSLNTEAFF. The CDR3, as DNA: TGCGCCAGCAGGCCGAGGGGGGACAGTTTGAACACTGAAGCTTTCTTT.

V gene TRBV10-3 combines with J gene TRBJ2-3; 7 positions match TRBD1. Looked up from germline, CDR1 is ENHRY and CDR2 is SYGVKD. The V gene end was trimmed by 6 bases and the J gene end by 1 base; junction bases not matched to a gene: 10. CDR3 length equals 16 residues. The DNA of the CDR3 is TGTGCCATCAGCATTTTAGGGGACAGCGGCACAGATACGCAGTATTTT. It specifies CAISILGDSGTDTQYF.

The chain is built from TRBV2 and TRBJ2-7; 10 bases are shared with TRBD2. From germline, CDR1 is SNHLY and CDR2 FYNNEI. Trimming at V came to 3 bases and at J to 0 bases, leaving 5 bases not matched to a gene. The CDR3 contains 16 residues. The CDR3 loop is CASSDGGLAVSYEQYF. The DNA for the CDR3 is TGTGCCAGCAGTGATGGAGGACTAGCGGTCTCCTACGAGCAGTACTTC.

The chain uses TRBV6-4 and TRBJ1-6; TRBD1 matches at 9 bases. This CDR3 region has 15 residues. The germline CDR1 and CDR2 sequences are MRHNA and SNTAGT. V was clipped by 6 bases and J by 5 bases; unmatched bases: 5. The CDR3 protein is CASSVDRGDNSPLHF. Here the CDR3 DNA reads TGTGCCAGCAGCGTAGACAGGGGGGATAATTCACCCCTCCACTTT.

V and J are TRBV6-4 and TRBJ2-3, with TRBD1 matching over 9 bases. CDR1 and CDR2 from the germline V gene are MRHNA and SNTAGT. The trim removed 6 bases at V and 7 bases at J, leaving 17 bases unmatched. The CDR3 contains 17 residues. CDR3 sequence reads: CASRGQGGQNVFNTQYF. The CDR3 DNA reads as TGTGCCAGCAGGGGACAGGGTGGCCAAAATGTTTTTAATACGCAGTATTTT.

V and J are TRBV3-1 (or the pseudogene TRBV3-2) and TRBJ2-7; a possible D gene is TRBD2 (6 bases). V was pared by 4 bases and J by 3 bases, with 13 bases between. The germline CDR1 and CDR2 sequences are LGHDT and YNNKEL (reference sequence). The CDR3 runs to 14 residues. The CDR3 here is CASSPGKRVYEQYF. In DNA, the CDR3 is TGTGCCAGCAGCCCGGGGAAGCGGGTCTACGAGCAGTACTTC.

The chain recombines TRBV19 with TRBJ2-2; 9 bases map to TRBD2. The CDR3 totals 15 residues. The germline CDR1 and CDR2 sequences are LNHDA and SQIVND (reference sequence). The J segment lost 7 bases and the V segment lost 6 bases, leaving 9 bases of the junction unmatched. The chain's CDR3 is CASRVAGGQVGELFF. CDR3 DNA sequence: TGTGCCAGTAGGGTGGCGGGGGGGCAAGTCGGGGAGCTGTTTTTT.

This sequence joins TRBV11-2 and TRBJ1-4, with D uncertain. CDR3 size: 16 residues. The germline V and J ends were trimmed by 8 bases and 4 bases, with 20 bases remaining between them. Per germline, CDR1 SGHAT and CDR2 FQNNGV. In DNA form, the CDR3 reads TGTGCCAGCCTTGGAGTACTAGGCTATAATAATGAAAAACTGTTTTTT. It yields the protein CASLGVLGYNNEKLFF.

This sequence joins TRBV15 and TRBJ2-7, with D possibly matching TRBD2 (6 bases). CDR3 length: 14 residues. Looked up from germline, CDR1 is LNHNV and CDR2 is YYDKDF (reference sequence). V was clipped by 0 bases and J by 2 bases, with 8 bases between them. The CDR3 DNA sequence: TGTGCCACCAGCAGAGAGGGACTGGCCTACGAGCAGTACTTC. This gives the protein CATSREGLAYEQYF.

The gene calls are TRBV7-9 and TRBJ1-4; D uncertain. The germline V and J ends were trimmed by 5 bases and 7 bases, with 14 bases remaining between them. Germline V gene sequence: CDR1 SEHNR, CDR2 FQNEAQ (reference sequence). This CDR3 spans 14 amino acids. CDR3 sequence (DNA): TGTGCCAGCAGCAAAGGAAGATTGAGTGAAAAACTGTTTTTT. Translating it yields CASSKGRLSEKLFF.

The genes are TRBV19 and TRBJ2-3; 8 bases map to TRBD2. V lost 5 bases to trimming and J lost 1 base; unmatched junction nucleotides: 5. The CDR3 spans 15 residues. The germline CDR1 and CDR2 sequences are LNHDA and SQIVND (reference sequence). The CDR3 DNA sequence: TGTGCCAGTAGTGCCCAGACTAGCGGCACAGATACGCAGTATTTT. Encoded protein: CASSAQTSGTDTQYF.

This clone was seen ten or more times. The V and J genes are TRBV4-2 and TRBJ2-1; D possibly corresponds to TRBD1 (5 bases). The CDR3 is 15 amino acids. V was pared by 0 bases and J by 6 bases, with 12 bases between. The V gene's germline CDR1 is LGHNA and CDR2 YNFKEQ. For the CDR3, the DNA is TGTGCCAGCAGCCAAGAAGGGGTAGGCGGCAATGAGCAGTTCTTC. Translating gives CASSQEGVGGNEQFF.

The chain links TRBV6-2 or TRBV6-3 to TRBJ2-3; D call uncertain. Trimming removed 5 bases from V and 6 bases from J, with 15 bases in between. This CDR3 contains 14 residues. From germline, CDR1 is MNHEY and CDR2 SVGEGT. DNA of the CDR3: TGTGCCAGCAGTCCAGACTCATCCGGCGATACGCAGTATTTT. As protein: CASSPDSSGDTQYF.

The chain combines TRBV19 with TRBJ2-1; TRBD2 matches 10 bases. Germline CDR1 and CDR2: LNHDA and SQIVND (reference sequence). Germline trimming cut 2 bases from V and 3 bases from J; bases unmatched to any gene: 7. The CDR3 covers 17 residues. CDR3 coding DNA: TGTGCCAGTAGTATATTCTCTAGCGGGAGACACTACAATGAGCAGTTCTTC. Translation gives CASSIFSSGRHYNEQFF. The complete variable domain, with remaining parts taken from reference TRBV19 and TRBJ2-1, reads DGGITQSPKYLFRKEGQNVTLSCEQNLNHDAMYWYRQDPGQGLRLIYYSQIVNDFQKGDIAEGYSVSREKKESFPLTVTSAQKNPTAFYLCASSIFSSGRHYNEQFFGPGTRLTVL.

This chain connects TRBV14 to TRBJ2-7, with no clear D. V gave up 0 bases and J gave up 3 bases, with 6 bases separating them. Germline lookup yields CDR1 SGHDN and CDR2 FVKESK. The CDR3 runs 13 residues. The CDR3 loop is CASSQDSFYEQYF. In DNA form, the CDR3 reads TGTGCCAGCAGCCAAGACAGTTTCTACGAGCAGTACTTC. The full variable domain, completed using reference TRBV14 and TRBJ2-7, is EAGVTQFPSHSVIEKGQTVTLRCDPISGHDNLYWYRRVMGKEIKFLLHFVKESKQDESGMPNNRFLAERTGGTYSTLKVQPAELEDSGVYFCASSQDSFYEQYFGPGTRLTVT.

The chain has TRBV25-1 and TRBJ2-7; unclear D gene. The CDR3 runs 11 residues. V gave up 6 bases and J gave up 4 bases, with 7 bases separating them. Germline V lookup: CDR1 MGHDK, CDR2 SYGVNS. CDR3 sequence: CASSQLYEQYF. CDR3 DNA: TGTGCCAGCAGCCAGTTATACGAGCAGTACTTC.

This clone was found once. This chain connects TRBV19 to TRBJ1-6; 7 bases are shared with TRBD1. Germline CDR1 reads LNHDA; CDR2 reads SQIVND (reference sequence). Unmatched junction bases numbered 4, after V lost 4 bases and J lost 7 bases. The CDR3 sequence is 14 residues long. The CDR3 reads CASSSRDRNSPLHF. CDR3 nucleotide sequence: TGTGCCAGTAGTAGCCGGGACAGAAATTCACCCCTCCACTTT.

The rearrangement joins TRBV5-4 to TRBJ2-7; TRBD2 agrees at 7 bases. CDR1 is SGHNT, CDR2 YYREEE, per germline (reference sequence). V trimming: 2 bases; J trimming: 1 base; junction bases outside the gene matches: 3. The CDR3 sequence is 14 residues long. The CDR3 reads CASSFPGGSYEQYF. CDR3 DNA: TGTGCCAGCAGCTTCCCCGGGGGGTCCTACGAGCAGTACTTC.

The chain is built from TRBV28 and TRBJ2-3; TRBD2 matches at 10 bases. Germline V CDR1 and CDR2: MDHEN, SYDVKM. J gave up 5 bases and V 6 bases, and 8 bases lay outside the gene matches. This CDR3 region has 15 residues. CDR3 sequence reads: CASSSAGGPVDTQYF. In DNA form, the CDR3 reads TGTGCCAGCAGCTCAGCGGGGGGGCCGGTAGATACGCAGTATTTT.

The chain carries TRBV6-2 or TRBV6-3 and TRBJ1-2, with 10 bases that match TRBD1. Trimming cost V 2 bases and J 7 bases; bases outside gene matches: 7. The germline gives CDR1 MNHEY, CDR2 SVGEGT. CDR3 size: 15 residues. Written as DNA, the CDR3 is TGTGCCAGCAGTTACGCATCGGGACAGGGGTTTGGCTACACCTTC. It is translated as CASSYASGQGFGYTF.

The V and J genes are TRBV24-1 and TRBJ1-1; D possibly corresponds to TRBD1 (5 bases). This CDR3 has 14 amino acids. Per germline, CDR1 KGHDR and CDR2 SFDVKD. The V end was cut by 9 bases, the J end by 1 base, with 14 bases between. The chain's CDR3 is CATEEGHENTEAFF. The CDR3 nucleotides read TGTGCCACCGAAGAAGGACACGAGAACACTGAAGCTTTCTTT.

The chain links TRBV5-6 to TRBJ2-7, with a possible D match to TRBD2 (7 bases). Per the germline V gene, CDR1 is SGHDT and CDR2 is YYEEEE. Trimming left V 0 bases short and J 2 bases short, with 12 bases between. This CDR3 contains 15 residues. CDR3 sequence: CASSLGGGAAYEQYF. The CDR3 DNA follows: TGTGCCAGCAGCTTGGGGGGGGGCGCGGCCTACGAGCAGTACTTC. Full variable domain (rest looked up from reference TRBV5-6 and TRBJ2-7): DAGVTQSPTHLIKTRGQQVTLRCSPKSGHDTVSWYQQALGQGPQFIFQYYEEEERQRGNFPDRFSGHQFPNYSSELNVNALLLGDSALYLCASSLGGGAAYEQYFGPGTRLTVT.

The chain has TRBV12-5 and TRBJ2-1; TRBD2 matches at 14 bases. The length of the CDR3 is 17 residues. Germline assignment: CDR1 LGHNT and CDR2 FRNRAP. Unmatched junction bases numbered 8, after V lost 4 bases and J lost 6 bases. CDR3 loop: CASGSGLAGVWGNEQFF. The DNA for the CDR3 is TGTGCTAGTGGTTCGGGACTAGCGGGAGTATGGGGCAATGAGCAGTTCTTC.

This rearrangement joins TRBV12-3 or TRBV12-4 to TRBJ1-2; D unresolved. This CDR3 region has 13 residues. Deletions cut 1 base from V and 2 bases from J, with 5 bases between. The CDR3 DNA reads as TGTGCCAGCAGTTTAGGTCAGAACTATGGCTACACCTTC. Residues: CASSLGQNYGYTF.

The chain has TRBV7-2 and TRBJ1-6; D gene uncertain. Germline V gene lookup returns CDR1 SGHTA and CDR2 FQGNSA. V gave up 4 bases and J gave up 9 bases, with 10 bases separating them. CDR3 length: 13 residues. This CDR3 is CASSSQTGSPLHF. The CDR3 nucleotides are TGTGCCAGCAGCTCCCAAACGGGTTCACCCCTCCACTTT.